This TCR beta chain stems from a study of T-cell memory formation after mild COVID-19 (dated by TCRdb to 2020 to 2023). Study-wide context: TCR sequence clusters from the two donors were largely donor specific. In a couple of donors, T-cell clones that expanded and contracted after mild COVID-19 were followed by sequencing TCRalpha and TCRbeta repertoires longitudinally. The cohort was made up of two young adult volunteers, one female and one male, who were previously healthy. General study outcomes and caveats: The study included only a couple of mild cases, and larger cohorts that include severe cases with pre-infection samples were judged to be necessary. Clones that contracted from day 15 to 85 showed balanced CD4/CD8 phenotypes, whereas a second wave of clones that expanded from day 15 to 37 leaned towards CD4+. Contracting CD4+ clones appeared mostly in the CM and EM memory subsets, whereas CD8+ clones were enriched in EMRA. SARS-CoV-2 specificity was not confirmed for the second-wave clones peaking on day 37. Some responding clones were detected in pre-infection memory, suggesting pre-existing cross-reactive memory T cells joined the SARS-CoV-2 response.

This clonotype came up a few times. What this receptor recognizes is not known. No base quality values were provided; no much bigger clone lies one nucleotide off. Ficoll-Paque density gradient centrifugation was the method used to isolate PBMCs. Germline trimming amounts to 4 bases on V and 4 bases on J, with 5 as the count of junction bases outside the gene matches. CDR1 and CDR2 (MGHRA, YSYEKL) derive from the germline V gene. The CDR3, cysteine through phenylalanine, is 15 amino acids long. Just the 45-base CDR3 DNA is kept, in frame starting at base 1. Reads for this sample came from an Illumina NovaSeq 6000. TCRalpha and TCRbeta cDNA libraries were constructed by 5'RACE with constant-segment primers, with sample barcodes and unique molecular identifiers being introduced. Trizol reagent was used to extract RNA from every sample. Libraries were amplified in two PCR steps, with a second sample barcode and Illumina TruSeq adapters added in the second step. Libraries were sequenced on an Illumina NovaSeq with 2 x 150 bp paired-end reads. As for the authors' bioinformatics: With migec v1.2.7, reads were demultiplexed and then collapsed into UMI-guided consensus sequences. Using mixcr v2.1.11, the UMI consensuses were aligned to TRA and TRB V and J templates and assembled into clonotypes. Expanded or contracted clonotypes were those called significant by both edgeR and NoisET, with noise models trained on biological replicates. For edgeR calls, a false discovery rate-adjusted p below 0.01 and a log2 fold-change threshold of 1 were applied. As an exploratory analysis of dynamics, max-normalized trajectories of the 1000 most abundant clonotypes were examined with PCA combined with hierarchical clustering. Separately sequenced CD4+ and CD8+ repertoires were used to assign a CD4 or CD8 phenotype to each responding clone. The public reads were reanalyzed by TCRdb: fastp trimming at Q25, MiXCR alignment, in-frame beta chains only. All rows with the same CDR3 protein become a single entry with the most common DNA and genes. These V and J calls derive from TCRdb rather than the authors' analysis. In this sample the table shows 58,000 or so distinct CDR3 sequences, roughly 25% of which occur a single time. The ten largest account for 43% of the sample.

The sequence was obtained from a man between 18 and 29 years old who had mild COVID-19 (a few samples of this study predate the infection). The sample titles of this study are shuffled in the database, so cell type and time point are left out; the donor was told from shared clones. Material for sequencing was PBMCs or a T cell subset sorted from them (not recorded which). The chain is assembled from TRBV4-1 and TRBJ2-5; TRBD1 fits 11 bases in the junction. The CDR3 amino acid sequence is: CASSPPGTGGETQYF. In nucleotides, the sequence is TGCGCCAGCAGCCCGCCCGGGACAGGGGGAGAGACCCAGTACTTC.